A selection of T cell receptor beta chains follows, all from one sample in a study of somatic mutations in cytotoxic T cells in rheumatoid arthritis. Produced via immunoSEQ multiplex PCR; TCRdb's table is partial and in-frame only. The sample comprises about 14,000 clones, roughly 82% of which are singletons, and less than 30% rests with the top ten. The sequencing input was CD8+ T cells sorted from blood. These receptor sequences come from an adult with rheumatoid arthritis. Both conserved end residues are part of each CDR3.

TRBV29-1	TRBJ2-3	CSVKEQGGDFTQYF
TRBV7-3	TRBJ2-1	CASSSQRGTYNEQFF
TRBV4-3	.	CASSQVTGGFYEQYF
TRBV7-8	TRBJ1-6	CASSSPTRRNSPLHF
TRBV4-2	TRBJ1-3	CASSPLTGLSGNTIYF
TRBV28	TRBJ1-1	CASSNRDSSMNTEAFF
TRBV14	TRBJ1-1	CASSQLRSGSETEAFF
TRBV27	TRBJ2-3	CASSLAGRGTDTQYF
TRBV7-6	TRBJ2-7	CASSLGGEAYEQYF
TRBV28	TRBJ1-1	CASYSAIRRGDTEAFF
TRBV27	TRBJ2-5	CASSAIGGETQYF
TRBV28	TRBJ2-5	CASSLLPIRDRGIETQYF
TRBV2	TRBJ2-3	CASTTPRGTDTQYF
TRBV29-1	TRBJ1-1	CSVSVMNTEAFF
TRBV7-9	TRBJ2-5	CASSKWDRGWETQYF
TRBV10-3	TRBJ2-3	CAISGGVLGGRGATQYF
TRBV28	TRBJ2-6	CASSGLRGSGANVLTF
TRBV7-9	TRBJ2-7	CASSPTTSGKAHEQYF
TRBV19	TRBJ1-2	CASSIDGVNGYTF
TRBV5-4	TRBJ2-3	CASSLWVTDTQYF
TRBV7-9	TRBJ1-2	CASSAQTGGGGYTF
TRBV2	TRBJ1-5	CASSGLPLKDQPQHF
TRBV9	TRBJ2-3	CASSASLGGTDTQYF
TRBV14	TRBJ1-1	CASSQLGTPYEAFF
TRBV11-1	TRBJ1-2	CASSLWQGANYGYTF
TRBV10-3	TRBJ2-5	CASLTPRTQYF
TRBV6-5	TRBJ2-1	CASSLSGSSYNEQFF
TRBV27	TRBJ1-1	CASSITGGSTEAFF
TRBV7-9	TRBJ2-5	CASTGDTIQETQYF
TRBV5-6	TRBJ1-1	CASEDRGFWNTEAFF
TRBV14	TRBJ2-7	CASSQPPYEQYF
TRBV7-9	TRBJ1-1	CASSSWDRAIEAFF
TRBV11-2	TRBJ2-5	CASSSLQETQYF
TRBV18	TRBJ1-1	CASSPAGIMNTEAFF
TRBV7-2	TRBJ2-5	CASSPGLAGPTFQETQYF
TRBV28	TRBJ2-1	CASSSGRFNEQFF
TRBV19	TRBJ1-2	CASSIGRIYGYTF
TRBV4-2	TRBJ2-1	CASSQGINEQFF
TRBV28	TRBJ2-7	CASSRRQGYNEQYF
TRBV7-6	TRBJ1-3	CASSSTGSGNTIYF
TRBV29-1	TRBJ2-7	CSAYSWGVGSPRYEQYF
TRBV28	.	CASSSSRSGRAEQYF
TRBV6-4	TRBJ1-1	CASSDYEGEAFF
TRBV7-8	TRBJ1-2	CASTLRGSNYGYTF
TRBV28	TRBJ1-5	CASSGAWVGSQPQHF
TRBV9	TRBJ2-5	CASSAYIGETQYF
TRBV11-2	TRBJ2-1	CASSLDPPGRSYNEQFF
TRBV6-5	TRBJ2-1	CASSRGGSSYNEQFF
TRBV11-2	TRBJ2-3	CASSLAPWGDTQYF
TRBV28	TRBJ2-7	CASSPPGTSGAGQYF
TRBV10-3	TRBJ2-7	CAISELVASYEQYF
TRBV2	TRBJ2-7	CASSEGPTGNYEQYF
TRBV29-1	TRBJ2-2	CSVAQENTGELFF
TRBV28	TRBJ1-2	CASMPQENNGYTF
TRBV29-1	TRBJ1-1	CSVVNTEAFF